This note documents a single T cell receptor (beta chain) sequence. What it binds is unknown. Germline V gives CDR1 SQVTM, CDR2 ANQGSEA. V lost 4 bases and J 1 base, leaving 9 bases between the germline ends. The CDR3 spans 13 residues. RNA, once extracted, was reverse transcribed into cDNA for use as the sequencing template. Measured with immunoSEQ multiplex PCR; TCRdb has only the in-frame clones, and not every one. The table lists about 98,000 clones, roughly 47% of them singletons, with 0.6% to 0.85% in the top ten. Starting from PBMCs, sorting isolated CD4+ and CD8+ T cells. The data stem from a study of CD8+ T cells in alopecia areata. General study findings and limits: Sharing of TCR sequences between patients (possibly for HLA-related reasons) was less clear than in mice.

V usage is TRBV29-1 and J usage is TRBJ2-3, with no clear D. This TCR was sampled from a human donor with alopecia areata. The specimen was CD4+ T cells sorted from blood. In DNA, the CDR3 is TGCAGCGTTGCGGATCCGGGCACAGATACGCAGTATTTT. Protein: CSVADPGTDTQYF.